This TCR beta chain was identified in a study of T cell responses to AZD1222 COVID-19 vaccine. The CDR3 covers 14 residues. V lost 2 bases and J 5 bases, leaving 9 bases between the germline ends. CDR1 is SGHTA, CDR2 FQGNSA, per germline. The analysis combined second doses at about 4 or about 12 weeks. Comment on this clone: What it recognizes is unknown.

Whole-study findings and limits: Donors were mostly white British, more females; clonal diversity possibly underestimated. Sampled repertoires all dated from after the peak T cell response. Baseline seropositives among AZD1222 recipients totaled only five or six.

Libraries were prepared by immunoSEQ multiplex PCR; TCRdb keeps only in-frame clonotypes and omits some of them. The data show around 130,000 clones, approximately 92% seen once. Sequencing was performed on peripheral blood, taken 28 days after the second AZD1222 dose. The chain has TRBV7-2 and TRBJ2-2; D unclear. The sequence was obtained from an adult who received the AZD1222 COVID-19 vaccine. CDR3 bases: TGTGCCAGCAGCTTATTATGGGGAACCGGGGAGCTGTTTTTT. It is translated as CASSLLWGTGELFF.